The 26 T cell receptor beta chains presented below share a single source sample, sequenced in a study of OX40 agonist ivuxolimab in advanced cancers. The repertoire was sequenced with immunoSEQ multiplex PCR; TCRdb's copy has only in-frame clones and lacks some. The sample includes 130,000 or so clones, just over 90% seen only once; the top ten take approximately 0.15%. This specimen was CD4+ or CD8+ T cells sorted from blood, taken in a trial of the OX40 agonist ivuxolimab. The receptors were gathered from an adult with an advanced solid tumor such as melanoma, head and neck, liver or kidney cancer.

V is TRBV29-1 and J is TRBJ2-3, with 10 bases that match TRBD1. Germline V CDR1 and CDR2: SQVTM, ANQGSEA. This CDR3 comprises 16 residues. V shed 3 bases, J shed 3 bases, and the junction held 9 bases outside the gene matches. CDR3 bases: TGCAGCGTTGACGGAAGTAGACAGGGGGCAACAGATACGCAGTATTTT. Translated, it gives CSVDGSRQGATDTQYF.

This clone occurred once. This chain links TRBV9 with TRBJ2-3; no firm D call. V was pared by 3 bases and J by 0 bases, with 5 bases between. This CDR3 contains 13 residues. CDR1 is SGDLS, CDR2 YYNGEE, per germline. The CDR3 loop reads CASSAASTDTQYF. DNA for the CDR3: TGTGCCAGCAGCGCAGCGAGCACAGATACGCAGTATTTT.

This chain connects TRBV7-9 to TRBJ1-4; D unclear. V lost 8 bases, J lost 0 bases, and 10 bases lay in between. The CDR3 length is 14 residues. Germline CDR1 SEHNR, CDR2 FQNEAQ (reference sequence). CDR3 DNA sequence: TGTGCCAGCGCCATGGGTGCAACTAATGAAAAACTGTTTTTT. It specifies CASAMGATNEKLFF.

J is TRBJ2-1 and V is TRBV10-3, with TRBD2 as a possible D gene (6 bases). The V end lost 7 bases, the J end lost 5 bases, and 15 bases lay between the germline ends. This CDR3 contains 14 residues. From germline, CDR1 is ENHRY and CDR2 SYGVKD. CDR3 in DNA: TGTGCCATCAACCTCGCGGGATTGGACAATGAGCAGTTCTTC. This encodes CAINLAGLDNEQFF.

This clone was seen a handful of times. The chain uses TRBV18 and TRBJ1-5; D uncertain. V shed 2 bases and J shed 3 bases, with 17 bases lying between them. This CDR3 is 17 amino acids long. Germline loops: CDR1 KGHSH, CDR2 LQKENI. For the CDR3, the DNA is TGTGCCAGCTCACCATTCCAAGTCGGGATTTCCAATCAGCCCCAGCATTTT. It yields the protein CASSPFQVGISNQPQHF.

The chain is built from TRBV11-3 and TRBJ2-2; D assignment may be TRBD1 or TRBD2 (5 bases each). This CDR3 has 14 residues. V lost 5 bases, J lost 3 bases, and 10 bases lay in between. Germline V gene sequence: CDR1 SGHNT, CDR2 YENEEA. The CDR3 region is CASSAGTHTGELFF. Written as DNA, the CDR3 is TGTGCCAGCAGCGCAGGGACGCACACCGGGGAGCTGTTTTTT.

The chain recombines TRBV19 with TRBJ2-3; 9 positions match TRBD1. This CDR3 spans 16 amino acids. V lost 5 bases, J lost 3 bases, and 9 bases stayed unmatched. In germline, CDR1 is LNHDA, CDR2 SQIVND (reference sequence). The CDR3 sequence is CASSLRTGVKTDTQYF. The CDR3 DNA is TGTGCCAGTAGTCTAAGGACAGGGGTTAAAACAGATACGCAGTATTTT.

The chain combines TRBV30 with TRBJ1-5; D is possibly TRBD1 (5 bases). V shed 1 base and J shed 4 bases, with 11 bases lying between them. This CDR3 has 14 amino acids. Germline CDR1 GTSNPN, CDR2 SVGIG (reference sequence). The CDR3 reads CAWSAGTLNQPQHF. CDR3 DNA sequence: TGTGCCTGGAGTGCCGGGACCTTGAATCAGCCCCAGCATTTT.

The V gene is TRBV9, the J gene TRBJ2-2, with 11 positions matching TRBD2. Per the germline V gene, CDR1 is SGDLS and CDR2 is YYNGEE. The trim removed 2 bases at V and 5 bases at J, leaving 5 bases unmatched. The CDR3 covers 16 residues. The CDR3 bases are TGTGCCAGCAGCGTCCAGACTAGCGGGATAACCGGGGAGCTGTTTTTT. Its translation: CASSVQTSGITGELFF.

This clone was seen only a few times. The chain employs TRBV7-2 and TRBJ1-6; D call uncertain. Germline V lookup: CDR1 SGHTA, CDR2 FQGNSA. V lost 1 base and J 6 bases, leaving 10 bases between the germline ends. The CDR3 length is 15 residues. CDR3 sequence (DNA): TGTGCCAGCAGCTTAGTTGGACGGAGTAATTCACCCCTCCACTTT. Its translation: CASSLVGRSNSPLHF.

This chain uses TRBV6-5 with TRBJ1-6, with D unclear. The CDR3 is made up of 14 amino acids. With 3 bases removed from V and 8 bases from J, the gap between germline ends came to 11 bases. Germline V gives CDR1 MNHEY, CDR2 SVGAGI. The CDR3 coding sequence is TGTGCCAGCAGTTATGAGGGCCGGGATTCACCCCTCCACTTT. Translating it yields CASSYEGRDSPLHF.

V gene TRBV28 combines with J gene TRBJ1-5, with D unclear. The CDR3 is 17 amino acids. The germline CDR1 and CDR2 sequences are MDHEN and SYDVKM. Trimming took 5 bases from V and 0 from J, leaving 17 bases between them. The CDR3 here is CASSPPVGSLSNQPQHF. Here the CDR3 DNA reads TGTGCCAGCAGTCCCCCGGTGGGGAGCCTTAGCAATCAGCCCCAGCATTTT.

V gene TRBV7-3 combines with J gene TRBJ2-1, with 12 positions matching TRBD2. The germline V gene encodes CDR1 SGHTA and CDR2 FQGTGA. This CDR3 is built from 17 residues. With 0 bases clipped from V and 6 bases from J, the junction kept 6 bases outside the gene matches. The CDR3 protein is CASSLTSSGRGPNEQFF. DNA of the CDR3: TGTGCCAGCAGCTTAACGTCTAGCGGGAGGGGGCCCAATGAGCAGTTCTTC.

V is TRBV7-3 and J is TRBJ2-7; possibly TRBD1 for D (6 bases). The CDR3 has 14 residues. In germline, CDR1 is SGHTA, CDR2 FQGTGA. Trimming took 3 bases from V and 2 from J, leaving 11 bases between them. The CDR3 region has the DNA TGTGCCAGCAGCTTGGGGGCGGGCCCCTACGAGCAGTACTTC. Its translation is CASSLGAGPYEQYF. Variable domain in full (rest from reference TRBV7-3 and TRBJ2-7): GAGVSQTPSNKVTEKGKYVELRCDPISGHTALYWYRQSLGQGPEFLIYFQGTGAADDSGLPNDRFFAVRPEGSVSTLKIQRTERGDSAVYLCASSLGAGPYEQYFGPGTRLTVT.

This clone was seen a few times. This chain links TRBV5-4 with TRBJ1-1, with D tentatively TRBD1 (5 bases). With 4 bases removed from V and 1 base from J, the gap between germline ends came to 11 bases. The CDR3 has 14 residues. Germline CDR1 is SGHNT and CDR2 is YYREEE (reference sequence). CDR3 region: CASSGDGWNTEAFF. The CDR3 DNA reads as TGTGCCAGCAGCGGGGACGGGTGGAACACTGAAGCTTTCTTT.

This clone showed up just once. The chain uses TRBV5-4 and TRBJ2-7; 8 bases agree with TRBD2. CDR3 length: 15 amino acids. Germline V lookup: CDR1 SGHNT, CDR2 YYREEE (reference sequence). V lost 1 base, J lost 5 bases, and 8 bases stayed unmatched. The DNA for the CDR3 is TGTGCCAGCAGCTTGAGGCGGGGGGACTTCGACGAGCAGTACTTC. Protein: CASSLRRGDFDEQYF.

The V and J genes are TRBV28 and TRBJ1-4; TRBD1 matches 7 bases. This CDR3 contains 14 residues. The V gene end was trimmed by 6 bases and the J gene end by 5 bases; junction bases not matched to a gene: 6. Looked up from germline, CDR1 is MDHEN and CDR2 is SYDVKM. CDR3 nucleotide sequence: TGTGCCAGCAGCTCCGGGACAGAGAATGAAAAACTGTTTTTT. Translated: CASSSGTENEKLFF.

V and J are TRBV7-9 and TRBJ1-2, with TRBD1 identical over 8 bases. The V and J ends lost 6 bases and 3 bases, in that order; junction bases with no gene match: 6. Per germline, CDR1 SEHNR and CDR2 FQNEAQ (reference sequence). The CDR3 has 14 residues. The CDR3: CASSDRGWDYGYTF. CDR3 DNA sequence: TGTGCCAGCAGTGACAGGGGCTGGGACTATGGCTACACCTTC.

The rearrangement links TRBV4-1 to TRBJ2-1; 11 bases are shared with TRBD2. CDR3 length: 16 amino acids. The germline CDR1 and CDR2 sequences are MGHRA and YSYEKL. The junction had 1 base not matched to a gene; V was cut back by 3 bases and J by 0 bases. CDR3 in DNA: TGCGCCAGCAGCCACGGACTAGCGGGCTCCTACAATGAGCAGTTCTTC. As protein: CASSHGLAGSYNEQFF.

The chain couples TRBV18 to TRBJ2-3, with D perhaps TRBD2 (6 bases). CDR1 is KGHSH, CDR2 LQKENI, per germline. This CDR3 comprises 18 residues. Trimming cost V 1 base and J 0 bases, with 17 bases left between them. CDR3 amino acids: CASSPQGLQAPSTDTQYF. Here the CDR3 DNA reads TGTGCCAGCTCACCACAGGGACTGCAGGCTCCTAGCACAGATACGCAGTATTTT.

This rearrangement joins TRBV5-5 to TRBJ1-6, with D tentatively TRBD1 (5 bases). Germline V gives CDR1 SGHKS, CDR2 YYEKEE (reference sequence). CDR3 size: 17 residues. The V end was cut by 7 bases, the J end by 2 bases, with 19 bases between. The CDR3 spells CASATLRGSTYNSPLHF. CDR3 coding DNA: TGTGCCAGCGCAACCCTGAGGGGCTCAACCTATAATTCACCCCTCCACTTT.

This clone was observed once. The chain joins TRBV27 to TRBJ2-5; D call uncertain. V was shortened by 3 bases and J by 2 bases, with 7 bases between the two germline ends. This CDR3 has 13 residues. Germline CDR1 and CDR2: MNHEY and SMNVEV (reference sequence). This CDR3 reads CASSFGLQETQYF. In nucleotides, the CDR3 is TGTGCCAGCAGTTTTGGCCTACAAGAGACCCAGTACTTC.

This chain links TRBV2 with TRBJ2-5; D possibly corresponds to TRBD1 (5 bases). The CDR3 loop spans 15 amino acids. The germline V gene has CDR1 SNHLY and CDR2 FYNNEI. V lost 7 bases, J lost 5 bases, and 20 bases lay in between. The CDR3 loop reads CASKGQAWTSETQYF. The CDR3 coding sequence is TGTGCCAGCAAGGGCCAAGCGTGGACAAGCGAGACCCAGTACTTC. Filled out from reference TRBV2 and TRBJ2-5, the complete variable domain reads EPEVTQTPSHQVTQMGQEVILRCVPISNHLYFYWYRQILGQKVEFLVSFYNNEISEKSEIFDDQFSVERPDGSNFTLKIRSTKLEDSAMYFCASKGQAWTSETQYFGPGTRLLVL.

This rearrangement joins TRBV5-1 to TRBJ1-1; 8 nucleotides match TRBD1. Trimming took 2 bases from V and 1 from J; bases not matched to a gene: 4. This CDR3 has 15 residues. Germline V gives CDR1 SGHRS, CDR2 YFSETQ. The CDR3 reads CASSFGGQENTEAFF. The CDR3 nucleotides read TGCGCCAGCAGCTTTGGGGGACAGGAGAACACTGAAGCTTTCTTT.

The V and J genes are TRBV6-1 and TRBJ2-7, with 9 nucleotides matching TRBD1. The trim removed 2 bases at V and 1 base at J, leaving 6 bases unmatched. The CDR3 consists of 16 residues. Looked up from germline, CDR1 is MNHNS and CDR2 is SASEGT. The CDR3 region has the DNA TGTGCCAGCAGTGAACTCCCCGGGACAGGGTCCTACGAGCAGTACTTC. It codes for CASSELPGTGSYEQYF.

This clone appeared a single time. CDR3 residues: CASSARTSGGAQFF. The DNA for the CDR3 is TGTGCCAGCAGCGCCCGGACTAGCGGGGGGGCCCAGTTCTTC. The chain carries TRBV9 and TRBJ2-1; 15 positions agree with TRBD2. The junction had 5 bases not matched to a gene; V was cut back by 3 bases and J by 13 bases. The CDR3 is made up of 14 amino acids. From germline, CDR1 is SGDLS and CDR2 YYNGEE.